The source of this T cell receptor (beta chain) is a study of T cells in Graves' hyperthyroidism and ophthalmopathy. A note on this clonotype: The junction and the germline gene differ at one end; a read error may be behind it.

The source material, RNA transcripts, was used to amplify TCR beta CDR3 regions. The HTBI primer set served for first-round RT-PCR of the TCR CDR3. TCRdb fed the multiplex PCR reads into MiXCR, producing one record per CDR3 protein. The sample shows roughly 57,000 distinct CDR3 sequences, around 50% of them seen only once. Sequenced input: blood. This receptor was identified in a woman in her fifties or sixties with Graves' ophthalmopathy.

CDR3 loop: CASSLTGYSEQFF. CDR3 sequence (DNA): TGTGCCAGCAGCTTGACAGGCTACAGTGAGCAGTTCTTC. The chain uses TRBV2 and TRBJ2-1; perhaps TRBD1 as D (6 bases). The CDR3 covers 13 residues. Germline assignment: CDR1 SNHLY and CDR2 FYNNEI.